Shown below are 25 T cell receptor beta chains from a single sample sequenced in a study of blood T cell repertoires in COVID-19. Libraries were prepared by immunoSEQ multiplex PCR; TCRdb keeps only in-frame clonotypes and omits some of them. The sample includes 400,000 to 550,000 clones, 70% to 90% of them seen just once. Sequencing was performed on PBMCs or T cells enriched from blood (not recorded which). The receptors were sampled from a woman between 18 and 30 years old with acute COVID-19.

This clone was recorded a few times. The V and J genes are TRBV4-3 and TRBJ1-1; 9 bases line up with TRBD1. V dropped 4 bases and J dropped 0; count of bases not matched to a gene: 3. There are 15 residues in the CDR3. Germline V lookup: CDR1 LGHNA, CDR2 YSLEER. This CDR3 is CASSLDRGMNTEAFF. For the CDR3, the DNA is TGCGCCAGCAGCCTGGACAGGGGAATGAACACTGAAGCTTTCTTT.

This clone has only one observation. The DNA for the CDR3 is TGTGCCAGCAGCGTACGGGGGTGGGTCACAGATACGCAGTATTTT. It is translated as CASSVRGWVTDTQYF. The rearrangement links TRBV9 to TRBJ2-3; D possibly corresponds to TRBD2 (6 bases). The CDR3 sequence is 15 residues long. Germline V gene data show CDR1 as SGDLS and CDR2 as YYNGEE. The ends were cut back, 1 base at V and 2 bases at J, with 11 bases in the middle.

The V and J genes are TRBV6-5 and TRBJ1-1; the D is unclear. The CDR3 length is 13 residues. The V end was cut by 7 bases, the J end by 2 bases, with 11 bases between. CDR1 and CDR2 (germline): MNHEY, SVGAGI. The CDR3: CASKAPENTEAFF. CDR3 nucleotide sequence: TGTGCCAGCAAAGCCCCCGAAAACACTGAAGCTTTCTTT.

J is TRBJ2-1 and V is TRBV4-3, with D possibly being TRBD2 (6 bases). Germline CDR1 LGHNA, CDR2 YSLEER. The V end lost 3 bases, the J end lost 8 bases, and 20 bases lay between the germline ends. This CDR3 region has 16 residues. In nucleotides, the CDR3 is TGCGCCAGCAGCCAGGCCGGGAGCACCCCAGGCGATGAGCAGTTCTTC. Protein sequence: CASSQAGSTPGDEQFF.

J is TRBJ1-5 and V is TRBV19; TRBD1 matches 10 bases. In germline, CDR1 is LNHDA, CDR2 SQIVND (reference sequence). Germline trimming cut 3 bases from V and 5 bases from J; bases unmatched to any gene: 7. The CDR3 is 16 amino acids. CDR3 region: CASSITGTGADQPQHF. CDR3 coding DNA: TGTGCCAGTAGTATCACCGGGACAGGGGCGGATCAGCCCCAGCATTTT.

The chain recombines TRBV19 with TRBJ2-7; 7 bases are a match to TRBD1. V trimming: 5 bases; J trimming: 0 bases; junction bases outside the gene matches: 10. CDR3 length equals 16 residues. Germline V lookup: CDR1 LNHDA, CDR2 SQIVND (reference sequence). The CDR3 nucleotides are TGTGCCAGTAGTCCCTCGACCGGGACAGCCTCCTACGAGCAGTACTTC. Amino acid sequence: CASSPSTGTASYEQYF.

The rearrangement links TRBV9 to TRBJ2-1; TRBD1 agrees at 8 bases. The CDR3 runs to 15 residues. Unmatched junction bases numbered 6, after V lost 3 bases and J lost 4 bases. The germline V gene has CDR1 SGDLS and CDR2 YYNGEE. The CDR3 DNA follows: TGTGCCAGCAGCGATCAGGGGGCGGGTTACAATGAGCAGTTCTTC. It specifies CASSDQGAGYNEQFF.

The chain couples TRBV6-5 to TRBJ1-5; D is unclear. The V end lost 10 bases, the J end lost 2 bases, and 12 bases lay between the germline ends. Germline values: CDR1 MNHEY, CDR2 SVGAGI. The CDR3 is 13 residues long. The CDR3 region has the DNA TGTGCCACCGCGGGTTTCGGCAATCAGCCCCAGCATTTT. Protein sequence: CATAGFGNQPQHF.

The CDR3 reads CASGASSYYEQYF. For the CDR3, the DNA is TGTGCCAGCGGGGCCTCGAGCTATTACGAGCAGTACTTC. V gene TRBV7-2 combines with J gene TRBJ2-7; TRBD1 might be the D (5 bases). The CDR3 contains 13 residues. V was trimmed by 8 bases and J by 4 bases, leaving 15 bases between them. CDR1 and CDR2 from the germline V gene are SGHTA and FQGNSA. The whole variable domain, remainder taken from reference TRBV7-2 and TRBJ2-7, is GAGVSQSPSNKVTEKGKDVELRCDPISGHTALYWYRQSLGQGLEFLIYFQGNSAPDKSGLPSDRFSAERTGGSVSTLTIQRTQQEDSAVYLCASGASSYYEQYFGPGTRLTVT.

The J gene is TRBJ1-4, the V gene TRBV9, with TRBD1 matching over 7 bases. The V gene's germline CDR1 is SGDLS and CDR2 YYNGEE. This CDR3 region has 16 residues. V gave up 3 bases and J gave up 4 bases; unmatched junction bases: 9. CDR3 DNA sequence: TGTGCCAGCAGCGGACCGACAGGGATGGGTAATGAAAAACTGTTTTTT. As protein: CASSGPTGMGNEKLFF.

The chain uses TRBV9 and TRBJ2-7; D might be TRBD2 (7 bases). CDR3 length: 14 amino acids. Trimming pared 0 bases from V and 3 bases from J, leaving 10 bases between. CDR1 and CDR2 from the germline V gene are SGDLS and YYNGEE. CDR3 DNA: TGTGCCAGCAGCGTAGAAGGGGGGGACTACGAGCAGTACTTC. Translating it yields CASSVEGGDYEQYF.

The CDR3 nucleotides read TGTGCCAGCAGTTACAGCTCTATTTCACCCCTCCACTTT. Protein product: CASSYSSISPLHF. V is TRBV6-5 and J is TRBJ1-6; D ambiguous. V was pared by 2 bases and J by 9 bases, with 8 bases between. Germline CDR1 reads MNHEY; CDR2 reads SVGAGI. The CDR3 sequence is 13 residues long.

J is TRBJ1-6 and V is TRBV7-3; possible D gene TRBD1, 6 bases. Germline-derived CDR1 and CDR2 are SGHTA and FQGTGA. V lost 1 base and J lost 8, with 6 bases in between. This CDR3 has 13 amino acids. CDR3 protein: CASSLRQDSPLHF. The CDR3 nucleotides read TGTGCCAGCAGCTTAAGACAGGATTCACCCCTCCACTTT.

The CDR3 protein is CASSFDPGQGLPQHF. As DNA, the CDR3 is TGTGCCAGCAGCTTCGATCCGGGACAGGGGTTGCCCCAGCATTTT. The rearrangement links TRBV5-5 to TRBJ1-5; the match to TRBD1 covers 10 bases. This CDR3 is built from 15 residues. Unmatched junction bases numbered 8, after V lost 2 bases and J lost 9 bases. From germline, CDR1 is SGHKS and CDR2 YYEKEE (reference sequence).

CDR3: CASSSRPSGSYEQYF. The DNA for the CDR3 is TGTGCCAGCAGCTCCCGGCCTAGCGGGTCCTACGAGCAGTACTTC. The chain recombines TRBV11-2 with TRBJ2-7; 8 bases agree with TRBD2. Per the germline V gene, CDR1 is SGHAT and CDR2 is FQNNGV. This CDR3 contains 15 residues. The junction had 6 bases not matched to a gene; V was cut back by 4 bases and J by 1 base.

V usage is TRBV5-1 and J usage is TRBJ2-1; TRBD2 matches 8 bases. After removal of 2 bases from V and 10 bases from J, the junction contained 11 bases not matched to a gene. Germline V CDR1 and CDR2: SGHRS, YFSETQ. This CDR3 is 15 amino acids long. CDR3 nucleotides: TGCGCCAGCAGCTTTAATAGCGGGGCCCTTATGGAGCAGTTCTTC. It codes for CASSFNSGALMEQFF.

The chain joins TRBV7-9 to TRBJ1-6, with 9 positions matching TRBD1. V shed 1 base, J shed 9 bases, and the junction held 7 bases outside the gene matches. Per germline, CDR1 SEHNR and CDR2 FQNEAQ (reference sequence). CDR3 length equals 16 residues. CDR3 sequence reads: CASSLGVGDRASPLHF. In DNA form, the CDR3 reads TGTGCCAGCAGCTTAGGGGTCGGGGACAGGGCTTCACCCCTCCACTTT.

The chain has TRBV7-9 and TRBJ1-2; D gene ambiguous. V was pared by 4 bases and J by 5 bases, with 8 bases between. Germline CDR1 SEHNR, CDR2 FQNEAQ (reference sequence). The CDR3 length is 12 residues. This CDR3 reads CASSSRSYGYTF. CDR3 bases: TGTGCCAGCAGCTCCCGGAGTTATGGCTACACCTTC. The whole variable domain, remainder taken from reference TRBV7-9 and TRBJ1-2, is DTGVSQNPRHKITKRGQNVTFRCDPISEHNRLYWYRQTLGQGPEFLTYFQNEAQLEKSRLLSDRFSAERPKGSFSTLEIQRTEQGDSAMYLCASSSRSYGYTFGSGTRLTVV.

The chain employs TRBV7-9 and TRBJ2-5; D is possibly TRBD1 (5 bases). In germline, CDR1 is SEHNR, CDR2 FQNEAQ (reference sequence). Trimming took off 2 bases at V and 4 bases at J, with 14 bases between the two ends. The CDR3 is 15 residues long. The CDR3 sequence is CASSLSRGQGETQYF. The CDR3 DNA follows: TGTGCCAGCAGCTTATCTAGGGGCCAGGGAGAGACCCAGTACTTC.

Concerning this clone: Other DNA sequences of this sample code for an identical CDR3. The V and J genes are TRBV5-1 and TRBJ1-5; TRBD1 agrees at 7 bases. CDR3 length: 14 amino acids. The germline V gene encodes CDR1 SGHRS and CDR2 YFSETQ. The V gene end was trimmed by 0 bases and the J gene end by 5 bases; junction bases not matched to a gene: 2. This CDR3 reads CASSLGQGDQPQHF. The CDR3 coding sequence is TGCGCCAGCAGCTTGGGGCAGGGGGATCAGCCCCAGCATTTT.

The rearrangement joins TRBV10-3 to TRBJ2-7, with TRBD1 as a possible D gene (5 bases). This CDR3 region has 16 residues. V lost 1 base and J lost 1, with 14 bases in between. Germline lookup yields CDR1 ENHRY and CDR2 SYGVKD. CDR3 DNA sequence: TGTGCCATCAGTGAGTTATCCCAGGGCCGGTCCTACGAGCAGTACTTC. Its protein product is CAISELSQGRSYEQYF.

V and J are TRBV6-5 and TRBJ1-1, with D possibly matching TRBD1 (5 bases). V dropped 6 bases and J dropped 3 bases, with 14 bases sitting between them. The CDR3 loop spans 14 amino acids. CDR1 MNHEY and CDR2 SVGAGI come from the germline V gene. For the CDR3, the DNA is TGTGCCAGCAGCCAAAGGGGCGGTTACACTGAAGCTTTCTTT. The encoded protein is CASSQRGGYTEAFF.

This chain connects TRBV18 to TRBJ2-7; 9 positions match TRBD1. The V segment lost 3 bases and the J segment 4 bases; nucleotides outside the gene matches: 7. This CDR3 has 15 residues. Germline CDR1 and CDR2: KGHSH and LQKENI. Written as DNA, the CDR3 is TGTGCCAGCTCACCGGGACAGGGTGGGGTATACGAGCAGTACTTC. Protein sequence: CASSPGQGGVYEQYF. Together with reference TRBV18 and TRBJ2-7, the CDR3 gives the full variable domain: NAGVMQNPRHLVRRRGQEARLRCSPMKGHSHVYWYRQLPEEGLKFMVYLQKENIIDESGMPKERFSAEFPKEGPSILRIQQVVRGDSAAYFCASSPGQGGVYEQYFGPGTRLTVT.

This rearrangement joins TRBV5-1 to TRBJ2-4; a possible D gene is TRBD2 (5 bases). The CDR3 spans 15 residues. V lost 0 bases to trimming and J lost 9 bases, with 16 bases between them. The germline V gene has CDR1 SGHRS and CDR2 YFSETQ. CDR3: CASSLEGKSGSIQYF. The CDR3 coding sequence is TGCGCCAGCAGCTTGGAGGGTAAATCGGGATCCATTCAGTACTTC.

This clone has only one observation. This chain links TRBV9 with TRBJ2-1; D may be TRBD2 (6 bases). Trimming shortened V by 3 bases and J by 4 bases, and 14 bases separated the two germline ends. This CDR3 comprises 15 residues. From germline, CDR1 is SGDLS and CDR2 YYNGEE. CDR3 region: CASSDHSGSYNEQFF. The CDR3 DNA sequence: TGTGCCAGCAGCGATCATAGCGGATCTTACAATGAGCAGTTCTTC.